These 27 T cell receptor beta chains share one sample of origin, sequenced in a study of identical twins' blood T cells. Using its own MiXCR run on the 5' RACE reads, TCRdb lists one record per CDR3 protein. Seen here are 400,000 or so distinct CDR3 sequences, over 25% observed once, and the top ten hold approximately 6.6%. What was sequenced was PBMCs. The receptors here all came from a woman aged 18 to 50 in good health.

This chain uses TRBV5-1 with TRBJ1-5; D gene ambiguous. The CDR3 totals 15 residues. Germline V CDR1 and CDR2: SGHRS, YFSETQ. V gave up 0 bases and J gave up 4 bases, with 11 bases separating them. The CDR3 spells CASSLAGYHNQPQHF. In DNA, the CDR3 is TGCGCCAGCAGCTTGGCCGGGTATCATAATCAGCCCCAGCATTTT.

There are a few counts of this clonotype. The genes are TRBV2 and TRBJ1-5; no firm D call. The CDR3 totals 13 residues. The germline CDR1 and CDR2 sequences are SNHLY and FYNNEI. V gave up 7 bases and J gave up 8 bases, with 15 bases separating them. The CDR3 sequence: CASKGGLFKPQHF. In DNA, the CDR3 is TGTGCCAGCAAGGGAGGGCTGTTTAAGCCCCAGCATTTT.

CDR3 DNA: TGTGCCAGCAGTTACAGGGGAACCTACAATGAGCAGTTCTTC. Translating gives CASSYRGTYNEQFF. This chain connects TRBV6-2 or TRBV6-3 to TRBJ2-1; maybe TRBD1 (5 bases). This CDR3 contains 14 residues. The V end was cut by 2 bases, the J end by 2 bases, with 7 bases between. Germline-derived CDR1 and CDR2 are MNHEY and SVGEGT.

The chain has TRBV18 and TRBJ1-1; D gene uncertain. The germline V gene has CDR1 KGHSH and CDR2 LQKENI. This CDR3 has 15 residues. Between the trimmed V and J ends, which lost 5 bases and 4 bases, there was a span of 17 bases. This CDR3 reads CASSTYTRGSTEAFF. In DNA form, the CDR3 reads TGTGCCAGCTCAACTTACACTCGGGGATCCACTGAAGCTTTCTTT.

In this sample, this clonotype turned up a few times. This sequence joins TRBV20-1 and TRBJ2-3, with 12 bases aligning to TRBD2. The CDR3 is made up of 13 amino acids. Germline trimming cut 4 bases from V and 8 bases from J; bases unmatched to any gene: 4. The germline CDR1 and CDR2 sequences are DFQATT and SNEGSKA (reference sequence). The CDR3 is CSATSGGASTQYF. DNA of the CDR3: TGCAGTGCTACTAGCGGGGGGGCATCTACGCAGTATTTT.

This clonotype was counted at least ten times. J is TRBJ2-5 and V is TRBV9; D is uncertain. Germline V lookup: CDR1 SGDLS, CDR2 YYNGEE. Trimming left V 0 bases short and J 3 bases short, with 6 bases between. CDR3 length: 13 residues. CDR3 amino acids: CASSVGDEETQYF. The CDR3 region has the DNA TGTGCCAGCAGCGTAGGAGACGAAGAGACCCAGTACTTC.

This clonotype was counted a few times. CDR3 coding DNA: TGTGCCAGCAGTGTCAACAGGGGGGACAATCAGCCCCAGCATTTT. Translated: CASSVNRGDNQPQHF. The rearrangement links TRBV2 to TRBJ1-5, with 8 bases that match TRBD1. With V trimmed by 4 bases and J by 3 bases, 5 bases remained unmatched. This CDR3 spans 15 amino acids. Looked up from germline, CDR1 is SNHLY and CDR2 is FYNNEI.

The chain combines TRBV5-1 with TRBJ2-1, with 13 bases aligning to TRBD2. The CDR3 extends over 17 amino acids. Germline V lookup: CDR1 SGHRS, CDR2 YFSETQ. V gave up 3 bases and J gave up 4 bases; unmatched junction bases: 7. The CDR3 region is CASSSRTSGREYNEQFF. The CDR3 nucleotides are TGCGCCAGCAGCTCTCGGACTAGCGGGAGAGAATACAATGAGCAGTTCTTC.

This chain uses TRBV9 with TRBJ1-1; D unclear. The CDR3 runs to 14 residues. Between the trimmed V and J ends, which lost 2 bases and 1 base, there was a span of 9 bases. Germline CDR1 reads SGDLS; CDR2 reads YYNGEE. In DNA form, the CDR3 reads TGTGCCAGCAGCGTCCATAAGTGGAACACTGAAGCTTTCTTT. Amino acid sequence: CASSVHKWNTEAFF.

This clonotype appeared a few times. CDR3 loop: CASSPPTHRGTEAFF. The DNA of the CDR3 is TGTGCCAGCTCACCACCCACCCACAGGGGGACTGAAGCTTTCTTT. This rearrangement joins TRBV18 to TRBJ1-1, with TRBD1 matching over 8 bases. J lost 5 bases, V lost 0 bases, and 5 bases had no gene match. CDR3 length: 15 amino acids. CDR1 KGHSH and CDR2 LQKENI come from the germline V gene.

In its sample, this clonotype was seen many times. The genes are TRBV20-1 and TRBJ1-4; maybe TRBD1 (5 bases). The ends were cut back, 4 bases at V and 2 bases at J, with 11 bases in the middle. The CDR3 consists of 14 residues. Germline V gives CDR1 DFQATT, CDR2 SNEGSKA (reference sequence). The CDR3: CSAIRDFTNEKLFF. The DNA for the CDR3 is TGCAGTGCTATCAGGGATTTTACTAATGAAAAACTGTTTTTT.

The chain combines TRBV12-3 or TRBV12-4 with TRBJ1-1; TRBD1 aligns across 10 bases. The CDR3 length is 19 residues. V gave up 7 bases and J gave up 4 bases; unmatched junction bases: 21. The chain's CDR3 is CASTKMGQGRRRDSTEAFF. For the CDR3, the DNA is TGTGCCAGCACCAAAATGGGACAGGGGAGGAGACGGGATAGCACTGAAGCTTTCTTT.

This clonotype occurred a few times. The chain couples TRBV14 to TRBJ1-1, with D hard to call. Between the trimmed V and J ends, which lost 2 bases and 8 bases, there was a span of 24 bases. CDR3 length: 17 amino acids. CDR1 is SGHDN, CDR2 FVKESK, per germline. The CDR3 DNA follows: TGTGCCAGCAGCCAATTGCAAAGACCCCAGGAAATCCGCGAAGCTTTCTTT. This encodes CASSQLQRPQEIREAFF.

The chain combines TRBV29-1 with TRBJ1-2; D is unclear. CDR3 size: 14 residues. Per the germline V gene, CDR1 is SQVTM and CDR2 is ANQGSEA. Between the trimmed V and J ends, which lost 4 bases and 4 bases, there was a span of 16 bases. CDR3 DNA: TGCAGCGTTGCATGGGCGTCGGCACGCTATGGCTACACCTTC. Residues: CSVAWASARYGYTF. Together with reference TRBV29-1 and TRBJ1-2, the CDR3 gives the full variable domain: SAVISQKPSRDICQRGTSLTIQCQVDSQVTMMFWYRQQPGQSLTLIATANQGSEATYESGFVIDKFPISRPNLTFSTLTVSNMSPEDSSIYLCSVAWASARYGYTFGSGTRLTVV.

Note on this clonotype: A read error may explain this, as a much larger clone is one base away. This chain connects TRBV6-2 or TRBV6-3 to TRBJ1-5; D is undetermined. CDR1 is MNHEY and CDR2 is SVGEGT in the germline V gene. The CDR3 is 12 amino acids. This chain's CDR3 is CTSSYGEQPQHF. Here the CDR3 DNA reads TGTACCAGCAGTTACGGGGAACAGCCCCAGCATTTT.

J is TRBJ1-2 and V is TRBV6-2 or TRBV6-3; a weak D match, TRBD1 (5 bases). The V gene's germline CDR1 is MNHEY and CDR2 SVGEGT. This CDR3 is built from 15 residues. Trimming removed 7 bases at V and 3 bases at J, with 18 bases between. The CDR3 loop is CASMPARDRDYGYTF. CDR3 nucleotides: TGTGCCAGCATGCCCGCTCGGGACCGTGACTATGGCTACACCTTC.

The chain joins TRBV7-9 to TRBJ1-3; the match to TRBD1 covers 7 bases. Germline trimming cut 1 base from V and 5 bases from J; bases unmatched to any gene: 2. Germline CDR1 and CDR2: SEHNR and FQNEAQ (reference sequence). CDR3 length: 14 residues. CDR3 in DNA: TGTGCCAGCAGCTTAGGGACAGGTCGAAACACCATATATTTT. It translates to CASSLGTGRNTIYF.

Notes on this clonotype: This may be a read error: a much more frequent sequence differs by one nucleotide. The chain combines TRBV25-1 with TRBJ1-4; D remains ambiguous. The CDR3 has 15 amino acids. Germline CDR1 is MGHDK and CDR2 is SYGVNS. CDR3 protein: CVSSESTGAGEKLFF. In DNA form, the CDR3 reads TGTGTCAGCAGTGAATCAACCGGTGCGGGTGAAAAACTGTTTTTT.

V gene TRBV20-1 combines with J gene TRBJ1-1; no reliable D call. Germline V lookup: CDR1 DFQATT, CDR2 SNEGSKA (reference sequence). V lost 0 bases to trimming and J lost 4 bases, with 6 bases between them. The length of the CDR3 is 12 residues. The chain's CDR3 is CSARDRSTEAFF. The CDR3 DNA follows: TGCAGTGCTAGAGATAGGAGCACTGAAGCTTTCTTT.

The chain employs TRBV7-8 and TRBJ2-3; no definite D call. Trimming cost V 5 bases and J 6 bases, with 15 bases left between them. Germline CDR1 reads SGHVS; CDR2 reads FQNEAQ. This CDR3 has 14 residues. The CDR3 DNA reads TGTGCCAGCAGCCCCGGGTCTACGTCCGATACGCAGTATTTT. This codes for CASSPGSTSDTQYF. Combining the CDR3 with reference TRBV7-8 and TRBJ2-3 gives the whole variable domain GAGVSQSPRYKVAKRGQDVALRCDPISGHVSLFWYQQALGQGPEFLTYFQNEAQLDKSGLPSDRFFAERPEGSVSTLKIQRTQQEDSAVYLCASSPGSTSDTQYFGPGTRLTVL.

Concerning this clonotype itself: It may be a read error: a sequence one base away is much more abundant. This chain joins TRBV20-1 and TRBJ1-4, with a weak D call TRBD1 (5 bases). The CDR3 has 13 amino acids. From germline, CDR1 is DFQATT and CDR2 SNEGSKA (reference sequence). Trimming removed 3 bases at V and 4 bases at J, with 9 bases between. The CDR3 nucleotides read TGCAGTGCTAGTGGGGGAGTTAATGAAAAACTGTTTTTT. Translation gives CSASGGVNEKLFF.

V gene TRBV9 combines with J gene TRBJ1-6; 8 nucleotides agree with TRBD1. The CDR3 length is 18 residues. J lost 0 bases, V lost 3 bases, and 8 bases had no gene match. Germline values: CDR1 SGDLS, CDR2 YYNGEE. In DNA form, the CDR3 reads TGTGCCAGCAGCGAGGGACAGGTGTTGAGCTCCTATAATTCACCCCTCCACTTT. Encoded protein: CASSEGQVLSSYNSPLHF.

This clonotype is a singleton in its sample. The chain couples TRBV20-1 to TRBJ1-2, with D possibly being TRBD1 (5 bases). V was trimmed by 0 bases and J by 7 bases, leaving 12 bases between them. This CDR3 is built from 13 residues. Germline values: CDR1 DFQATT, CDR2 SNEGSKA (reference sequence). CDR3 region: CSARESGGVGYTF. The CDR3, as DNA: TGCAGTGCTAGAGAGAGCGGGGGGGTTGGCTACACCTTC.

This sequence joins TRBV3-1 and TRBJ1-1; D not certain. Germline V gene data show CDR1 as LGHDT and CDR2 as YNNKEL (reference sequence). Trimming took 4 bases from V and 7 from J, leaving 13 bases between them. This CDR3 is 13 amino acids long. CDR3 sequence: CASSRDWQNEAFF. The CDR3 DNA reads TGTGCCAGCAGCCGGGATTGGCAGAATGAAGCTTTCTTT.

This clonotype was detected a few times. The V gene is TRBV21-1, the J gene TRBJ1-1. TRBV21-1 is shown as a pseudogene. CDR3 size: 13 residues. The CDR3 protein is CASSKGGLAEAFF. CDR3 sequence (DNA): TGTGCCAGTAGCAAAGGAGGCCTCGCGGAAGCTTTCTTT.

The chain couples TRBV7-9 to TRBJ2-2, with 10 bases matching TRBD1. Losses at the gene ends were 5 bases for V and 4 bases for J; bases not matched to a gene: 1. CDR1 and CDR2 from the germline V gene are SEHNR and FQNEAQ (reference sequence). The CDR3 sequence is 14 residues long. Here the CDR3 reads CASSDRGLTGELFF. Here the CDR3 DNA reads TGTGCCAGCAGCGACAGGGGGCTCACCGGGGAGCTGTTTTTT.

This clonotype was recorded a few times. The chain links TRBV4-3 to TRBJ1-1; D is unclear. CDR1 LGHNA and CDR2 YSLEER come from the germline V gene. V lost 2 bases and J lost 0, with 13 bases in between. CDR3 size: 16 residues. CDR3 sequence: CASSQFLGTVNTEAFF. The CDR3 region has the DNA TGCGCCAGCAGCCAATTTCTCGGCACAGTGAACACTGAAGCTTTCTTT.